One and the same sample provided the 10 T cell receptor beta chains below, sequenced in a study of blood T cell repertoires in COVID-19. This table comes from immunoSEQ multiplex PCR, and its TCRdb copy is limited to in-frame clones, with some not included. The sample has about 190,000 clones, 88% seen once. Sequenced sample: peripheral blood. The receptors here all came from a woman in her 30s with acute or convalescent COVID-19.

CDR3 residues: CASSFSGKNTGELFF. As DNA, the CDR3 is TGCGCCAGCAGCTTCAGCGGGAAGAACACCGGGGAGCTGTTTTTT. The chain couples TRBV5-1 to TRBJ2-2, with TRBD2 identical over 7 bases. With V trimmed by 2 bases and J by 1 base, 2 bases remained unmatched. The CDR3 has 15 residues. Germline V gene sequence: CDR1 SGHRS, CDR2 YFSETQ.

This clone is a singleton in its sample. The chain employs TRBV10-3 and TRBJ2-7, with 8 bases fitting TRBD2. The germline V gene has CDR1 ENHRY and CDR2 SYGVKD. The CDR3 loop spans 16 amino acids. The V and J ends lost 3 bases and 4 bases, in that order; junction bases with no gene match: 11. The CDR3 DNA reads as TGTGCCATCAGTGATCTCACGGCCAGCGGGAGATACGAGCAGTACTTC. Amino acid sequence: CAISDLTASGRYEQYF.

J is TRBJ2-1 and V is TRBV15; 9 bases agree with TRBD2. Germline V gene data show CDR1 as LNHNV and CDR2 as YYDKDF (reference sequence). The CDR3 has 12 amino acids. J gave up 10 bases and V 8 bases, and 6 bases lay outside the gene matches. The CDR3 loop reads CATELAGPEQFF. The CDR3 bases are TGTGCCACCGAGCTAGCGGGACCCGAGCAGTTCTTC.

The DNA of the CDR3 is TGCGCCAGCAGTCGGGGAACTGAAGCTTTCTTT. It codes for CASSRGTEAFF. The chain recombines TRBV10-1 with TRBJ1-1; no clear D gene. Germline lookup yields CDR1 WNHNN and CDR2 SYGVQD (reference sequence). The CDR3 has 11 amino acids. Trimming left V 5 bases short and J 5 bases short, with 6 bases between.

This clone showed up just once. The J gene is TRBJ1-4, the V gene TRBV6-2 or TRBV6-3, with D uncertain. There are 12 residues in the CDR3. Per the germline V gene, CDR1 is MNHEY and CDR2 is SVGEGT. Between the trimmed V and J ends, which lost 2 bases and 8 bases, there was a span of 6 bases. The CDR3, as DNA: TGTGCCAGCAGTTACGGCAGGGAAAAACTGTTTTTT. Protein sequence: CASSYGREKLFF.

This chain uses TRBV19 with TRBJ2-1; 9 bases are a match to TRBD2. This CDR3 is 15 amino acids long. With 3 bases clipped from V and 8 bases from J, the junction kept 8 bases outside the gene matches. CDR1 is LNHDA and CDR2 is SQIVND in the germline V gene (reference sequence). DNA for the CDR3: TGTGCCAGTAGTATTGGTCGCGGGAGGGGTTATGAGCAGTTCTTC. Protein sequence: CASSIGRGRGYEQFF.

This clone was picked up one time. This chain links TRBV5-1 with TRBJ2-7; D not resolved. CDR1 is SGHRS and CDR2 is YFSETQ in the germline V gene. Deletions cut 2 bases from V and 0 bases from J, with 9 bases between. The CDR3 runs 14 residues. In DNA form, the CDR3 reads TGCGCCAGCAGCTTCCGTAGTAGCTCCTACGAGCAGTACTTC. It yields the protein CASSFRSSSYEQYF.

This clone has more than one count but fewer than ten. The chain employs TRBV9 and TRBJ2-1; 7 nucleotides match TRBD1. The germline CDR1 and CDR2 sequences are SGDLS and YYNGEE. This CDR3 has 12 amino acids. After removal of 7 bases from V and 6 bases from J, the junction contained 4 bases not matched to a gene. CDR3: CASAGTANEQFF. The DNA for the CDR3 is TGTGCCAGCGCCGGGACAGCCAATGAGCAGTTCTTC.

V and J are TRBV9 and TRBJ2-7; D remains unclear. CDR3 length: 14 amino acids. Germline CDR1 is SGDLS and CDR2 is YYNGEE. Trimming shortened V by 0 bases and J by 4 bases, and 11 bases separated the two germline ends. CDR3 sequence: CASSVGASWYEQYF. CDR3 nucleotide sequence: TGTGCCAGCAGCGTAGGGGCATCCTGGTACGAGCAGTACTTC.

Comments on this clone: Other DNA sequences in this specimen translate into the identical CDR3. The CDR3 nucleotides are TGTGCCAGCTCACCCGGACAGGGGGAGACCCAGTACTTC. It yields the protein CASSPGQGETQYF. The chain joins TRBV18 to TRBJ2-5; 9 nucleotides match TRBD1. This CDR3 region has 13 residues. V lost 3 bases and J lost 5; bases outside the gene matches: 1. Germline V gives CDR1 KGHSH, CDR2 LQKENI.